The clone carrying this T cell receptor beta chain was recorded once. These data are taken from a study of blood T cell repertoires in COVID-19. For the study at large: The United States, Italy and Spain were the sources of the acute and convalescent COVID-19 samples. From T cells, B-cell-depleted T cells, or PBMCs came the material, which was cDNA or gDNA.

V shed 4 bases, J shed 2 bases, and the junction held 5 bases outside the gene matches. Germline CDR1 SGHRS, CDR2 YFSETQ. There are 14 residues in the CDR3. Under the authors' procedure: Reference gene primers were amplified, and this amplification served to estimate nucleated cell counts. TCRdb keeps only in-frame clones here, not all; method: immunoSEQ multiplex PCR. Clonal size and the V and J genes are those of that table, whereas D and trimming came from the DNA. The sample lists about 110,000 clones, around 86% occurring once. The source of this sequence is a woman aged 70-85 years with acute or convalescent COVID-19. Sequences were obtained from peripheral blood. J is TRBJ2-5 and V is TRBV5-1; TRBD1 matches 7 bases. The DNA of the CDR3 is TGCGCCAGCAGCGAGGGACAGTCTCAAGAGACCCAGTACTTC. Its translation is CASSEGQSQETQYF.